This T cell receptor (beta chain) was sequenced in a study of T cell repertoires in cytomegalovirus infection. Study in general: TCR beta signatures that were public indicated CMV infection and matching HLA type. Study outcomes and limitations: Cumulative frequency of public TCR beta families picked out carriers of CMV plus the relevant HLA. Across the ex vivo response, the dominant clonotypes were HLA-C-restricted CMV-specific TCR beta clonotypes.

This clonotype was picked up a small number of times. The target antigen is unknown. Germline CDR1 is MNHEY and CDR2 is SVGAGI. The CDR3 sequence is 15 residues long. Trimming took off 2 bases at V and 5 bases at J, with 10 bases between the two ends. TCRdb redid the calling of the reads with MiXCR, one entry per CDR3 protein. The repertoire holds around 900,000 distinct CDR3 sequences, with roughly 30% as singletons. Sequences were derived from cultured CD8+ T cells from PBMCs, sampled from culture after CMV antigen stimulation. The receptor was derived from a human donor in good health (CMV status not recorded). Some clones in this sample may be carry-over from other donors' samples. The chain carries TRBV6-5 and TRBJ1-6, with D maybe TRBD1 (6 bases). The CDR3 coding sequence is TGTGCCAGCAGTTACGGGGGGCAGGATAATTCACCCCTCCACTTT. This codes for CASSYGGQDNSPLHF.